This note documents a single TCR beta chain sequence. This sample is part of a study of blood T cell repertoires in COVID-19. The CDR3 loop spans 13 amino acids. Germline-derived CDR1 and CDR2 are MNHNS and SASEGT. V gave up 3 bases and J gave up 0 bases, with 3 bases separating them. Libraries were prepared by immunoSEQ multiplex PCR; TCRdb keeps only in-frame clonotypes and omits some of them. The sample consists of about 310,000 clones, roughly 87% of them appearing once. This sequence was found in a man aged 50 to 59 with active or convalescent COVID-19. The rearrangement joins TRBV6-1 to TRBJ1-3; D gene uncertain. The sequenced sample consisted of peripheral blood. CDR3 nucleotide sequence: TGTGCCAGCAGTGAGAGCTCTGGAAACACCATATATTTT. Protein: CASSESSGNTIYF.